This T cell receptor (beta chain) is drawn from a study of blood T cell repertoires in COVID-19. Study-wide background: Sample material is recorded as cDNA or gDNA derived from T cells, B-cell-depleted T cells, or PBMCs.

The CDR3 runs 12 residues. Germline V gives CDR1 MDHEN, CDR2 SYDVKM. V was shortened by 1 base and J by 6 bases, with 6 bases between the two germline ends. Assay used: immunoSEQ multiplex PCR; TCRdb lists only in-frame clones, some missing. This sample has approximately 240,000 clones, with approximately 82% found just once. The chain joins TRBV28 to TRBJ1-2; D is unclear. The TCR originated in an elderly woman with active or convalescent COVID-19. The sequenced sample consisted of peripheral blood. CDR3 residues: CASSLFYDGYTF. CDR3 in DNA: TGTGCCAGCAGTTTATTCTACGATGGCTACACCTTC.